This TCR beta chain was obtained from a study of OX40 agonist ivuxolimab in advanced cancers. Measured with immunoSEQ multiplex PCR; TCRdb has only the in-frame clones, and not every one. Of under 100,000 clones in the sample, nearly 90% are singletons; the top ten hold 0.72%. Findings of the study overall: Antigen specificity remained undetermined for the expanded peripheral T cells. CD4+ and CD8+ T cells in blood underwent clonal expansion by week 6 at 0.1 to 3.0 mg/kg.

Points on this clone: Its target is not known.

CDR1 is MDHEN, CDR2 SYDVKM, per germline. The CDR3 has 15 residues. V was pared by 4 bases and J by 0 bases, with 13 bases between. This specimen consisted of CD4+ or CD8+ T cells sorted from blood, obtained in a trial of the OX40 agonist ivuxolimab. V and J are TRBV28 and TRBJ2-7; the D gene is possibly TRBD2 (6 bases). This receptor was identified in an adult with an advanced solid tumor such as melanoma, head and neck, liver or kidney cancer. The CDR3 sequence: CASSSTGVGSYEQYF. CDR3 nucleotide sequence: TGTGCCAGCAGTTCCACGGGAGTTGGCTCCTACGAGCAGTACTTC.